What follows is one TCR beta chain and its context. Its antigen remains unknown. The germline V gene encodes CDR1 MDHEN and CDR2 SYDVKM. The germline V and J ends were trimmed by 5 bases and 10 bases, with 18 bases remaining between them. CDR3 length: 14 residues. Tagging with unique molecular identifiers was a feature of the TCR beta cDNA libraries. There were roughly 1 to 11 million T cells, and 450,000 to 550,000 cDNA molecules came from them. TCRdb processed the PCR reads anew with MiXCR; each CDR3 protein has one entry. The data hold hundreds of thousands of distinct CDR3 sequences, with approximately 46% observed a single time. This specimen comes from a study of post-analysis software for immune sequencing data. Study-wide results and caveats: By F measure, strong co-clustering occurred among samples prepared in the same batch. In patients, TRBV5-6, TRBV5-1 and TRBV20-1 belonged to roughly five TRBV segments found more frequently than in controls.

Sequencing input: blood. This clonotype was sampled from a girl aged 10-17 years with multiple sclerosis. The J gene is TRBJ2-1, the V gene TRBV28; D unresolved. CDR3 in amino acids: CASSGVEPVEEQFF. Written as DNA, the CDR3 is TGTGCCAGCAGTGGGGTGGAGCCGGTTGAGGAGCAGTTCTTC.